One sample yielded the 32 T cell receptor beta chains listed below, sequenced in a study of patients and donors after allogeneic stem cell transplantation. TCRdb used MiXCR to reprocess the RT-PCR reads, holding one entry per CDR3 protein. The sample yields 920,000 or so distinct CDR3 sequences, around 17% seen once. Sequencing was done on a sample of blood, either unsorted or a sorted T cell fraction (not recorded which). The receptor set was obtained from a human donor who was either an allogeneic HSCT recipient or a stem cell or donor lymphocyte infusion donor (not recorded which). It is not recorded whose cells these are; they may come from a transplant donor.

This clonotype was seen only a few times. The chain recombines TRBV7-6 with TRBJ2-3, with unresolved D. Between the trimmed V and J ends, which lost 2 bases and 0 bases, there was a span of 9 bases. Germline V gives CDR1 SGHVS, CDR2 FNYEAQ. The CDR3 has 15 amino acids. The CDR3 DNA sequence: TGTGCCAGCAGCTTATTAGCCAGCAGCACAGATACGCAGTATTTT. It yields the protein CASSLLASSTDTQYF. The full variable domain, in which reference TRBV7-6 and TRBJ2-3 provide the parts outside the CDR3, is GAGVSQSPRYKVTKRGQDVALRCDPISGHVSLYWYRQALGQGPEFLTYFNYEAQQDKSGLPNDRFSAERPEGSISTLTIQRTEQRDSAMYRCASSLLASSTDTQYFGPGTRLTVL.

In this sample, this clonotype turned up a few times. The chain carries TRBV7-9 and TRBJ2-7; no definite D call. Germline lookup yields CDR1 SEHNR and CDR2 FQNEAQ (reference sequence). Trimming removed 2 bases at V and 2 bases at J, with 19 bases between. The CDR3 consists of 17 residues. In DNA form, the CDR3 reads TGTGCCAGCAGCTTAATACATGCAGGCAGTTCCCCCTACGAGCAGTACTTC. Its protein product is CASSLIHAGSSPYEQYF.

The chain couples TRBV4-1 to TRBJ2-5; 10 bases line up with TRBD1. The CDR3 is made up of 14 amino acids. Trimming cost V 3 bases and J 5 bases; bases outside gene matches: 3. Germline assignment: CDR1 MGHRA and CDR2 YSYEKL. The CDR3 bases are TGCGCCAGCAGCCAGACAGGGGGCCTGGAGACCCAGTACTTC. This gives the protein CASSQTGGLETQYF.

The chain recombines TRBV7-8 with TRBJ1-1; D is possibly TRBD1 (6 bases). The CDR3 has 15 amino acids. Trimming took 5 bases from V and 6 from J, leaving 19 bases between them. Germline V lookup: CDR1 SGHVS, CDR2 FQNEAQ. This chain's CDR3 is CASSLGGGTRAEAFF. CDR3 coding DNA: TGTGCCAGCAGCCTAGGGGGTGGCACCAGGGCTGAAGCTTTCTTT.

V usage is TRBV20-1 and J usage is TRBJ2-1; the match to TRBD2 covers 7 bases. The length of the CDR3 is 15 residues. Germline CDR1 and CDR2: DFQATT and SNEGSKA (reference sequence). Trimming at V came to 0 bases and at J to 6 bases, leaving 8 bases not matched to a gene. The CDR3 nucleotides read TGCAGTGCTAGAGAGGGGGGGAGGGCCAGCAATGAGCAGTTCTTC. This codes for CSAREGGRASNEQFF.

The chain links TRBV7-2 to TRBJ2-3; D is ambiguous. V was pared by 1 base and J by 4 bases, with 9 bases between. Germline V gene data show CDR1 as SGHTA and CDR2 as FQGNSA. The length of the CDR3 is 14 residues. CDR3 DNA: TGTGCCAGCAGCTTAGGCCGTAGGCCAGATACGCAGTATTTT. It is translated as CASSLGRRPDTQYF.

This clonotype was counted only a few times. CDR3 sequence reads: CASSLDLGGWKYNEQFF. The CDR3 region has the DNA TGTGCCAGCAGCTTGGATTTGGGAGGGTGGAAATACAATGAGCAGTTCTTC. The genes are TRBV5-5 and TRBJ2-1; 7 nucleotides agree with TRBD2. J lost 4 bases, V lost 0 bases, and 10 bases had no gene match. Germline CDR1 SGHKS, CDR2 YYEKEE (reference sequence). The CDR3 is 17 amino acids.

This chain joins TRBV5-6 and TRBJ2-3; D is unclear. CDR3 length: 13 residues. The V and J ends lost 4 bases and 5 bases respectively, with 11 bases between them. Germline CDR1 is SGHDT and CDR2 is YYEEEE. The CDR3: CASSPGRRDTQYF. Written as DNA, the CDR3 is TGTGCCAGCAGCCCTGGGCGTCGAGATACGCAGTATTTT.

This rearrangement joins TRBV12-3 or TRBV12-4 to TRBJ2-1; D is possibly TRBD2 (5 bases). CDR3 length equals 12 residues. V lost 8 bases, J lost 7 bases, and 12 bases lay in between. CDR3 in DNA: TGTGCCAGCGGACTCAGACTGAATGAGCAGTTCTTC. The encoded protein is CASGLRLNEQFF.

The V call is TRBV5-4, the J call TRBJ2-1; TRBD1 might be the D (5 bases). The CDR3 spans 17 residues. Trimming shortened V by 0 bases and J by 8 bases, and 21 bases separated the two germline ends. Germline CDR1 SGHNT, CDR2 YYREEE (reference sequence). The CDR3 nucleotides are TGTGCCAGCAGCTTGGAGGGGATTACAACTCCCCTCCATGAGCAGTTCTTC. This sequence encodes CASSLEGITTPLHEQFF.

This clonotype was seen a handful of times. The rearrangement joins TRBV6-2 or TRBV6-3 to TRBJ2-7; TRBD1 aligns across 7 bases. The CDR3 is 15 amino acids. Germline CDR1 and CDR2: MNHEY and SVGEGT. V shed 5 bases and J 0 bases; nucleotides not matched to a gene: 7. The CDR3 sequence: CASSHRGLGSYEQYF. In DNA form, the CDR3 reads TGTGCCAGCAGTCACAGGGGTCTGGGCTCCTACGAGCAGTACTTC.

This clonotype showed up many times. The V call is TRBV7-9, the J call TRBJ1-1; D gene ambiguous. The CDR3 contains 16 residues. V lost 1 base and J lost 4, with 16 bases in between. CDR1 and CDR2 (germline): SEHNR, FQNEAQ (reference sequence). CDR3 nucleotides: TGTGCCAGCAGCTTAGTTAGGTTCCTCGCGGGCACTGAAGCTTTCTTT. This translates into CASSLVRFLAGTEAFF. The entire variable domain, with the rest obtained from reference TRBV7-9 and TRBJ1-1, is as follows: DTGVSQNPRHKITKRGQNVTFRCDPISEHNRLYWYRQTLGQGPEFLTYFQNEAQLEKSRLLSDRFSAERPKGSFSTLEIQRTEQGDSAMYLCASSLVRFLAGTEAFFGQGTRLTVV.

In this sample, this clonotype turned up a few times. V is TRBV5-1 and J is TRBJ2-1, with TRBD1 identical over 8 bases. Germline V gene data show CDR1 as SGHRS and CDR2 as YFSETQ. This CDR3 contains 15 residues. The V segment lost 3 bases and the J segment 5 bases; nucleotides outside the gene matches: 7. CDR3 in amino acids: CASSSRQGPHNEQFF. CDR3 nucleotide sequence: TGCGCCAGCAGCTCCCGACAGGGGCCCCACAATGAGCAGTTCTTC. Full variable domain (outside the CDR3, taken from reference TRBV5-1 and TRBJ2-1): KAGVTQTPRYLIKTRGQQVTLSCSPISGHRSVSWYQQTPGQGLQFLFEYFSETQRNKGNFPGRFSGRQFSNSRSEMNVSTLELGDSALYLCASSSRQGPHNEQFFGPGTRLTVL.

This clonotype was seen a handful of times. V and J are TRBV11-3 and TRBJ2-1; TRBD1 matches at 9 bases. Germline CDR1 and CDR2: SGHNT and YENEEA. CDR3 length equals 14 residues. The trim removed 4 bases at V and 5 bases at J, leaving 3 bases unmatched. CDR3 residues: CASSWDRANNEQFF. The CDR3 coding sequence is TGTGCCAGCAGCTGGGACAGGGCAAACAATGAGCAGTTCTTC.

This clonotype was counted between two and nine times. The genes are TRBV7-2 and TRBJ2-1, with 10 bases fitting TRBD1. The trim removed 5 bases at V and 9 bases at J, leaving 7 bases unmatched. The CDR3 spans 14 residues. Germline V lookup: CDR1 SGHTA, CDR2 FQGNSA. CDR3 coding DNA: TGTGCCAGCAGCGTCTGGACAGGGGGGATTGAGCAGTTCTTC. Encoded protein: CASSVWTGGIEQFF.

This clonotype has a handful of counts. The chain joins TRBV20-1 to TRBJ1-1; D ambiguous. CDR3 length equals 13 residues. Trimming shortened V by 3 bases and J by 5 bases, and 13 bases separated the two germline ends. Germline loops: CDR1 DFQATT, CDR2 SNEGSKA (reference sequence). CDR3 in DNA: TGCAGTGCTAGCCCCGTTCTGGGGACTGAAGCTTTCTTT. This codes for CSASPVLGTEAFF.

The rearrangement uses TRBV7-2 and TRBJ1-5; D is unresolved. V was trimmed by 1 base and J by 5 bases, leaving 6 bases between them. Germline CDR1 and CDR2: SGHTA and FQGNSA. The CDR3 spans 13 residues. As DNA, the CDR3 is TGTGCCAGCAGCTTAGACGCCGATCAGCCCCAGCATTTT. This sequence encodes CASSLDADQPQHF. The whole variable domain, remainder taken from reference TRBV7-2 and TRBJ1-5, is GAGVSQSPSNKVTEKGKDVELRCDPISGHTALYWYRQSLGQGLEFLIYFQGNSAPDKSGLPSDRFSAERTGGSVSTLTIQRTQQEDSAVYLCASSLDADQPQHFGDGTRLSIL.

The chain links TRBV4-1 to TRBJ1-5; 8 nucleotides agree with TRBD1. This CDR3 has 18 residues. Germline lookup yields CDR1 MGHRA and CDR2 YSYEKL. V was clipped by 2 bases and J by 0 bases; unmatched bases: 9. CDR3 sequence: CASSQRTFRGPSNQPQHF. The CDR3 DNA sequence: TGCGCCAGCAGCCAACGTACCTTCAGGGGGCCTAGCAATCAGCCCCAGCATTTT.

This clonotype was seen once. The chain carries TRBV7-3 and TRBJ1-1, with TRBD1 as a possible D gene (5 bases). V shed 5 bases and J shed 5 bases, with 15 bases lying between them. This CDR3 contains 14 residues. CDR1 SGHTA and CDR2 FQGTGA come from the germline V gene. The CDR3 reads CASSEQARGTEAFF. The DNA for the CDR3 is TGTGCCAGCAGCGAACAGGCGAGAGGAACTGAAGCTTTCTTT.

The chain recombines TRBV6-2 or TRBV6-3 with TRBJ2-1; 8 bases line up with TRBD2. Germline V gene sequence: CDR1 MNHEY, CDR2 SVGEGT. CDR3 length: 13 amino acids. Trimming at V came to 2 bases and at J to 8 bases, leaving 2 bases not matched to a gene. The CDR3 DNA is TGTGCCAGCAGTTACGGGACTAGTTATGAGCAGTTCTTC. Translation gives CASSYGTSYEQFF.

This clonotype has a handful of counts. The chain has TRBV24-1 and TRBJ2-1; TRBD2 matches 7 bases. Germline V lookup: CDR1 KGHDR, CDR2 SFDVKD. Trimming cost V 4 bases and J 0 bases; bases outside gene matches: 11. The CDR3 is made up of 18 amino acids. CDR3 sequence (DNA): TGTGCCACCAGTGACCCCCGGGACTACCGAAGCTCCTACAATGAGCAGTTCTTC. It yields the protein CATSDPRDYRSSYNEQFF.

This clonotype came up a few times. The chain uses TRBV19 and TRBJ2-4; D uncertain. CDR1 is LNHDA and CDR2 is SQIVND in the germline V gene (reference sequence). V was cut by 5 bases and J by 0 bases, with 14 bases left in between. The CDR3 loop spans 16 amino acids. The CDR3 loop reads CASSVAGSLAKNIQYF. The DNA for the CDR3 is TGTGCCAGTAGTGTCGCAGGTTCATTAGCCAAAAACATTCAGTACTTC.

V is TRBV18 and J is TRBJ2-6; perhaps TRBD1 as D (5 bases). Trimming shortened V by 2 bases and J by 4 bases, and 12 bases separated the two germline ends. Germline loops: CDR1 KGHSH, CDR2 LQKENI. This CDR3 comprises 16 residues. CDR3 in amino acids: CASSPATGSGANVLTF. DNA for the CDR3: TGTGCCAGCTCACCAGCAACAGGATCCGGGGCCAACGTCCTGACTTTC.

Many counts were recorded for this clonotype. The chain couples TRBV12-3 or TRBV12-4 to TRBJ1-1, with D uncertain. This CDR3 has 14 amino acids. V gave up 6 bases and J gave up 3 bases, with 14 bases separating them. The CDR3 region has the DNA TGTGCCAGCAGCACCCGGGTCTCGGACACTGAAGCTTTCTTT. Translated, it gives CASSTRVSDTEAFF.

V usage is TRBV11-2 and J usage is TRBJ2-1; 14 nucleotides agree with TRBD2. This CDR3 is built from 17 residues. V was clipped by 4 bases and J by 1 base; unmatched bases: 3. The germline gives CDR1 SGHAT, CDR2 FQNNGV. The CDR3, as DNA: TGTGCCAGCAGCTCCGGGACTAGCGGGGGATCCTACAATGAGCAGTTCTTC. Translated: CASSSGTSGGSYNEQFF.

The chain couples TRBV4-3 to TRBJ1-1; D unresolved. Trimming removed 1 base at V and 3 bases at J, with 12 bases between. Germline V gene data show CDR1 as LGHNA and CDR2 as YSLEER. This CDR3 is 15 amino acids long. The CDR3 spells CASSQASVGDTEAFF. The DNA of the CDR3 is TGCGCCAGCAGCCAAGCGTCCGTTGGGGACACTGAAGCTTTCTTT.

The J gene is TRBJ1-2, the V gene TRBV4-2; no firm D call. The CDR3 is 14 amino acids. The germline gives CDR1 LGHNA, CDR2 YNFKEQ. V dropped 1 base and J dropped 8 bases, with 14 bases sitting between them. The CDR3 is CASSQVAGFFGYTF. CDR3 nucleotides: TGTGCCAGCAGCCAAGTTGCCGGCTTTTTCGGCTACACCTTC.

This clonotype was seen more than once but under ten times. The V gene is TRBV10-3, the J gene TRBJ2-1; a weak D match, TRBD2 (6 bases). The CDR3 totals 16 residues. Germline CDR1 reads ENHRY; CDR2 reads SYGVKD. Deletions cut 4 bases from V and 7 bases from J, with 20 bases between. The CDR3 here is CAISAPDRLGGNEQFF. The CDR3 DNA follows: TGTGCCATCAGTGCCCCCGACCGACTTGGAGGGAATGAGCAGTTCTTC.

The rearrangement joins TRBV21-1 to TRBJ2-7; TRBD1 was called by the table and not checked on the DNA. TRBV21-1 is a recognized pseudogene. The CDR3 sequence is 16 residues long. The CDR3 spells CASSTNGLQESYEQYF. The CDR3 nucleotides read TGTGCCAGCAGCACCAACGGCTTACAGGAAAGCTACGAGCAGTACTTC.

The chain carries TRBV4-1 and TRBJ1-5; 9 positions match TRBD1. The CDR3 contains 19 residues. Trimming at V came to 0 bases and at J to 3 bases, leaving 12 bases not matched to a gene. Germline loops: CDR1 MGHRA, CDR2 YSYEKL. The CDR3: CASSQEGGLGQGLNQPQHF. The CDR3 region has the DNA TGCGCCAGCAGCCAAGAAGGGGGTCTGGGACAGGGCCTCAATCAGCCCCAGCATTTT.

The chain uses TRBV27 and TRBJ2-6; tentatively, D is TRBD2 (5 bases). V lost 2 bases and J 0 bases, leaving 11 bases between the germline ends. The CDR3 covers 17 residues. Germline CDR1 MNHEY, CDR2 SMNVEV (reference sequence). The CDR3 DNA reads as TGTGCCAGCAGTTTAGTCGGCGGACTCTCTGGGGCCAACGTCCTGACTTTC. Translating it yields CASSLVGGLSGANVLTF.

V and J are TRBV20-1 and TRBJ2-1, with 10 bases that match TRBD2. V was pared by 6 bases and J by 8 bases, with 16 bases of the junction left unmatched. The CDR3 is 16 amino acids. Germline values: CDR1 DFQATT, CDR2 SNEGSKA (reference sequence). This CDR3 is CSATDSSGSGFYEQFF. The CDR3 bases are TGCAGTGCCACCGACTCTAGCGGGAGTGGATTCTATGAGCAGTTCTTC.